The table lists the clone carrying this T cell receptor beta chain with many counts. TCRdb re-analysed the RACE reads in MiXCR, keeping a single row per CDR3 protein. This table holds roughly 260,000 distinct CDR3 sequences, 7% to 10% found once. The V gene's germline CDR1 is SGHRS and CDR2 YFSETQ. V gave up 4 bases and J gave up 6 bases; unmatched junction bases: 11. This CDR3 has 16 residues. The source of the sample is a study of human T cells and chemical hapten exposure. Turning to the study itself: Chiefly female patients presented with alopecia areata, totalis or universalis.

The time point was: pre-sensitization, week 0. The treatment was: therapeutic diphenylcyclopropenone sensitization with weekly scalp DPC. The chain couples TRBV5-1 to TRBJ2-3, with 10 nucleotides matching TRBD2. Sequencing was performed on whole blood, taken in connection with sensitization to the hapten diphenylcyclopropenone (DPC). The source is a woman aged 40 to 49 with alopecia areata. Some clones in this sample may be carry-over from other donors' samples. The CDR3 here is CASSIWTSGSSDTQYF. The CDR3 DNA follows: TGCGCCAGCAGCATCTGGACTAGCGGATCCTCCGATACGCAGTATTTT. Using reference TRBV5-1 and TRBJ2-3 for the parts outside the CDR3, the full variable domain is KAGVTQTPRYLIKTRGQQVTLSCSPISGHRSVSWYQQTPGQGLQFLFEYFSETQRNKGNFPGRFSGRQFSNSRSEMNVSTLELGDSALYLCASSIWTSGSSDTQYFGPGTRLTVL.